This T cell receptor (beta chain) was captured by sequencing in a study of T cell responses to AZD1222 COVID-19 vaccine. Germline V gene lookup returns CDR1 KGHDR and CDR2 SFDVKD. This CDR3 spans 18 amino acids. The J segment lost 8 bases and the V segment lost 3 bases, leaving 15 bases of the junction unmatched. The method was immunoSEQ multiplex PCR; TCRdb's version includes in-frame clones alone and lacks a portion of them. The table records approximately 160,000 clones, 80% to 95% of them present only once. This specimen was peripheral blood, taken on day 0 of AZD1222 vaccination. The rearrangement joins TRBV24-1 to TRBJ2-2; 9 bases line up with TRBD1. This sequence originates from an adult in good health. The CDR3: CATSDHTWTGVHLGELFF. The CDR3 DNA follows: TGTGCCACCAGTGATCACACTTGGACAGGGGTGCACCTAGGGGAGCTGTTTTTT.